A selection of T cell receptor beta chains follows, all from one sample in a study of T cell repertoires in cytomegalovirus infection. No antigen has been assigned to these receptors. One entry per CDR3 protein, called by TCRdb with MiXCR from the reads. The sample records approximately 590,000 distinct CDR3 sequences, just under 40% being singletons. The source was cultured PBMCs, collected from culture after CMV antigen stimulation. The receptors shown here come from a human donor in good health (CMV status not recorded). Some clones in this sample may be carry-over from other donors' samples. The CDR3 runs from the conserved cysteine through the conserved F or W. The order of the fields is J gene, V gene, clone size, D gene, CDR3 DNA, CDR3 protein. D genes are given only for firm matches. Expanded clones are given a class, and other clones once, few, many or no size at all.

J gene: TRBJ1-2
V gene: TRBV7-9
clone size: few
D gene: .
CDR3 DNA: TGTGCCAGCAGCCGATACACAGGGTACGATGGCTACACCTTC
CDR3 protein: CASSRYTGYDGYTF

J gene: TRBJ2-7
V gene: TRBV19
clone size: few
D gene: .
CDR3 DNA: TGTGCCAGTACCGAGGGGGGTCTAGCAGGGGACGAGCAGTACTTC
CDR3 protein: CASTEGGLAGDEQYF

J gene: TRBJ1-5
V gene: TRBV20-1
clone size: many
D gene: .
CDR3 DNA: TGCAGTGCTAGATATCTATCGGGCAATCAGCCCCAGCATTTT
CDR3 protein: CSARYLSGNQPQHF

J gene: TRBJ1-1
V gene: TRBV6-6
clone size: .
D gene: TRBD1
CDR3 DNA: TGTGCCAGCAGTTACTCACGGACAGGGGGGAACACTGAAGCTTTCTTT
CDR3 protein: CASSYSRTGGNTEAFF

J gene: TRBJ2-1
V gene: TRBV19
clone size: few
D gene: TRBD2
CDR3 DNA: TGTGCCAGTAGTTTACCTAGCGGGGGGGGCTACAATGAGCAGTTCTTC
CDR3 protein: CASSLPSGGGYNEQFF

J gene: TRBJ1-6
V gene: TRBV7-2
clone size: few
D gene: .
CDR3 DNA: TGTGCCAGCAGCCCACCCCTCCACTTT
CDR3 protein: CASSPPLHF

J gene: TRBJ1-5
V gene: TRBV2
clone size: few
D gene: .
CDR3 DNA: TGTGCCAGCAGTGCACTGACACGCAATCAGCCCCAGCATTTT
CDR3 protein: CASSALTRNQPQHF

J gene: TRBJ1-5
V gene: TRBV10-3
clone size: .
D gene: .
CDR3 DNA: TGTGCCACTCAAGCGTCCAGGGATCTCAATCAGCCCCAGCATTTT
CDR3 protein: CATQASRDLNQPQHF

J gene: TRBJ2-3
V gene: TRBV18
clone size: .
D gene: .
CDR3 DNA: TGTGCCAGCTCATTGATCGGTCAGAGCACAGATACGCAGTATTTT
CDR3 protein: CASSLIGQSTDTQYF

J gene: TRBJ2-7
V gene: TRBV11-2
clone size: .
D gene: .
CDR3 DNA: TGTGCCAGCAGCCCACCCCGGGGGCTAGACGAGCAGTACTTC
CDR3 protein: CASSPPRGLDEQYF

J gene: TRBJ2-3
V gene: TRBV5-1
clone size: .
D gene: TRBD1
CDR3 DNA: TGCGCCAGCAGCTTCGGGACAGAATACACAGATACGCAGTATTTT
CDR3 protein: CASSFGTEYTDTQYF

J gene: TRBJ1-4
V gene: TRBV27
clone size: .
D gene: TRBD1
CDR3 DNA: TGTGCCAGCAGTTTAGGTTTCGGCAGGGGGTCGGCAACTAATGAAAAACTGTTTTTT
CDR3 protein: CASSLGFGRGSATNEKLFF